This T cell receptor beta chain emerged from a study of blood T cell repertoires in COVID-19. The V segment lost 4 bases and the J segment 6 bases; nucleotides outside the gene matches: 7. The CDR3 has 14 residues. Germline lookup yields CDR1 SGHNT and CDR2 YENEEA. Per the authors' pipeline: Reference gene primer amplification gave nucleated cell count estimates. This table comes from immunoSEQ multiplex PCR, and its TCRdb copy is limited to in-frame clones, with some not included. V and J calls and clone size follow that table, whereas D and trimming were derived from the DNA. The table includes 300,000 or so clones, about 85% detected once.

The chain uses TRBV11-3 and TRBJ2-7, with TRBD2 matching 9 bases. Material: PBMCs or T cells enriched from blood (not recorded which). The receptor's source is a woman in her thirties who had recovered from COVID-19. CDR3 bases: TGTGCCAGCAGCTCGCGAGGGACTAGCTCCGAGCAGTACTTC. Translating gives CASSSRGTSSEQYF. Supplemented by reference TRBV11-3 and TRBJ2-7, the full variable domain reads EAGVVQSPRYKIIEKKQPVAFWCNPISGHNTLYWYLQNLGQGPELLIRYENEEAVDDSQLPKDRFSAERLKGVDSTLKIQPAELGDSAVYLCASSSRGTSSEQYFGPGTRLTVT.